The 2 T cell receptor beta chains reported below all come from one sample, sequenced in a study of blood T cell repertoires in COVID-19. Sequencing used immunoSEQ multiplex PCR; TCRdb keeps in-frame clones, though not all of them. The data contain under 450,000 clones, around 87% of them seen just once; the ten biggest clones take up 1.3%. The source material was PBMCs or T cells enriched from blood (not recorded which). These receptors came from a man aged 25 to 40 who had recovered from COVID-19.

The rearrangement links TRBV12-3 or TRBV12-4 to TRBJ1-1, with D unresolved. V was trimmed by 6 bases and J by 0 bases, leaving 8 bases between them. The CDR3 covers 13 residues. The CDR3 DNA reads TGTGCCAGCAGGTTCGCAGTGAACACTGAAGCTTTCTTT. It is translated as CASRFAVNTEAFF.

This rearrangement joins TRBV11-2 to TRBJ1-6; 8 bases are shared with TRBD1. This CDR3 is 15 amino acids long. Trimming took 5 bases from V and 7 from J; bases not matched to a gene: 7. Per germline, CDR1 SGHAT and CDR2 FQNNGV. CDR3 residues: CASSVRTGTNSPLHF. The CDR3 DNA is TGTGCCAGCAGCGTGCGGACAGGGACGAATTCACCCCTCCACTTT.